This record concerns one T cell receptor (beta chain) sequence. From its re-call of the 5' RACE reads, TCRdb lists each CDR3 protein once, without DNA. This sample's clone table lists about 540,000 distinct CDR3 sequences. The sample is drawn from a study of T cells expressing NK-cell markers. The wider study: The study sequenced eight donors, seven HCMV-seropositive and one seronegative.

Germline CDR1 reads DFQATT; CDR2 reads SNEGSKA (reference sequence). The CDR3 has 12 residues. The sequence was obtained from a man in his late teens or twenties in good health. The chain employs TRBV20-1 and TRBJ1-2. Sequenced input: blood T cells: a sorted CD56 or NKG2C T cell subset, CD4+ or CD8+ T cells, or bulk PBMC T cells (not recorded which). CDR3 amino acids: CSASTATYGYTF.